This passage covers 4 T cell receptor beta chains from one sample sequenced in a study of neurological immune-mediated disorders. TCRdb reprocessed the 5' RACE reads via MiXCR and lists one record per CDR3 protein. The sample lists about 33,000 distinct CDR3 sequences; 13% were seen once. As to time point: longitudinal time-point 2. Source material: PBMCs. These receptors came from a woman aged 40 to 50 in good health.

This clonotype came up many times. This rearrangement joins TRBV7-3 to TRBJ1-1; D is unclear. V shed 0 bases and J shed 1 base, with 3 bases lying between them. Germline CDR1 and CDR2: SGHTA and FQGTGA. The CDR3 is 13 residues long. CDR3 nucleotides: TGTGCCAGCAGCTTAACGGAGAACACTGAAGCTTTCTTT. Its protein product is CASSLTENTEAFF.

This clonotype was picked up many times. The CDR3 DNA is TGTGCCAGCAGTAAACAGAGCGCGGGTGACGATGAGCAGTTCTTC. Translating gives CASSKQSAGDDEQFF. This rearrangement joins TRBV6-1 to TRBJ2-1, with D possibly TRBD2 on 5 matching bases. The ends were cut back, 5 bases at V and 8 bases at J, with 19 bases in the middle. This CDR3 has 15 residues. The germline gives CDR1 MNHNS, CDR2 SASEGT.

This clonotype showed up many times. The chain employs TRBV7-8 and TRBJ1-2; a possible D gene is TRBD1 (6 bases). V was clipped by 1 base and J by 2 bases, with 11 bases between them. Per the germline V gene, CDR1 is SGHVS and CDR2 is FQNEAQ. The CDR3 totals 15 residues. As DNA, the CDR3 is TGTGCCAGCAGCTTAGGAACAGGGTCGAACTATGGCTACACCTTC. Amino acid sequence: CASSLGTGSNYGYTF. The variable domain in full, completed from reference TRBV7-8 and TRBJ1-2, reads GAGVSQSPRYKVAKRGQDVALRCDPISGHVSLFWYQQALGQGPEFLTYFQNEAQLDKSGLPSDRFFAERPEGSVSTLKIQRTQQEDSAVYLCASSLGTGSNYGYTFGSGTRLTVV.

This clonotype was counted at least ten times. V usage is TRBV7-9 and J usage is TRBJ2-1; 9 nucleotides line up with TRBD1. This CDR3 contains 15 residues. With 5 bases clipped from V and 8 bases from J, the junction kept 10 bases outside the gene matches. The V gene's germline CDR1 is SEHNR and CDR2 FQNEAQ (reference sequence). CDR3 amino acids: CASSRNRDRADEQFF. CDR3 DNA: TGTGCCAGCAGCCGGAACCGGGACAGGGCGGATGAGCAGTTCTTC. The full variable domain, completed using reference TRBV7-9 and TRBJ2-1, is DTGVSQNPRHKITKRGQNVTFRCDPISEHNRLYWYRQTLGQGPEFLTYFQNEAQLEKSRLLSDRFSAERPKGSFSTLEIQRTEQGDSAMYLCASSRNRDRADEQFFGPGTRLTVL.